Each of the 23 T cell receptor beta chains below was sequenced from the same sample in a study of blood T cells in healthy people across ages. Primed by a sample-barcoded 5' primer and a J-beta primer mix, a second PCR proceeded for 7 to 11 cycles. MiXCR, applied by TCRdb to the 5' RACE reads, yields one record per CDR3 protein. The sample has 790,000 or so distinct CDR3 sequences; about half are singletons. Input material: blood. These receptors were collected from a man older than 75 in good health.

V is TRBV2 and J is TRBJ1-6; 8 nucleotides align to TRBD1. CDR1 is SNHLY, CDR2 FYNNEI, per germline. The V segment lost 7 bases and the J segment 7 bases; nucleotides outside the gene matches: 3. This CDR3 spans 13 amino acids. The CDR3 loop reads CASTGQENSPLHF. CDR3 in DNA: TGTGCCAGCACGGGACAGGAAAATTCACCCCTCCACTTT.

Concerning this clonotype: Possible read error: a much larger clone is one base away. The CDR3 spells CAGSQDSPHSAGDNEQFF. CDR3 nucleotide sequence: TGTGCCGGCAGCCAAGATTCCCCGCATTCGGCGGGGGATAATGAGCAGTTCTTC. The chain employs TRBV14 and TRBJ2-1, with 7 bases aligning to TRBD2. Per germline, CDR1 SGHDN and CDR2 FVKESK. The CDR3 totals 18 residues.

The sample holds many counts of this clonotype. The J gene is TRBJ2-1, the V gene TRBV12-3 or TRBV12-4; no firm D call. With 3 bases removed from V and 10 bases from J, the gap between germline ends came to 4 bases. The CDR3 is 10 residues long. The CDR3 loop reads CASSFREQFF. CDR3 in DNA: TGTGCCAGCAGTTTCAGGGAGCAGTTCTTC.

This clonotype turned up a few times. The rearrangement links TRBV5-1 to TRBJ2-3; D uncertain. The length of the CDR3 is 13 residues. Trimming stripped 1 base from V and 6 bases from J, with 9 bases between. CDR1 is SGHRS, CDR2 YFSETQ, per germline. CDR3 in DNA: TGCGCCAGCAGCTTGATGACACCGGATACGCAGTATTTT. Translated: CASSLMTPDTQYF.

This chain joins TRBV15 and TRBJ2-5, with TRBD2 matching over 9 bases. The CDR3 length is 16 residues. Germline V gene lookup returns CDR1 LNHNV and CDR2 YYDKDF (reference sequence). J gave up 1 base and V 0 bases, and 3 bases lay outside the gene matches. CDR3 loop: CATSRDSGGSQETQYF. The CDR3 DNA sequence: TGTGCCACCAGCAGAGATAGCGGGGGATCCCAAGAGACCCAGTACTTC.

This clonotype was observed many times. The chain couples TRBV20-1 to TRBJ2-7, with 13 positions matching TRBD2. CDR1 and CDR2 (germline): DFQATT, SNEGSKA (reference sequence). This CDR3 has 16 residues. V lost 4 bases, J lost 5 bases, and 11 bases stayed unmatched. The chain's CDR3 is CSAKGLAGAAGNEQYF. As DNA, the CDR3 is TGCAGTGCTAAAGGACTAGCGGGAGCCGCCGGGAACGAGCAGTACTTC.

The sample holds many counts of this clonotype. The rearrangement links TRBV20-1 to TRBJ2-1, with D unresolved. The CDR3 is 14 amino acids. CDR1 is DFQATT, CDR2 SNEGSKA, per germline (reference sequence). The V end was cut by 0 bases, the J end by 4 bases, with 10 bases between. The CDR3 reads CSARERTRYNEQFF. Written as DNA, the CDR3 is TGCAGTGCTAGAGAGAGGACCCGGTACAATGAGCAGTTCTTC.

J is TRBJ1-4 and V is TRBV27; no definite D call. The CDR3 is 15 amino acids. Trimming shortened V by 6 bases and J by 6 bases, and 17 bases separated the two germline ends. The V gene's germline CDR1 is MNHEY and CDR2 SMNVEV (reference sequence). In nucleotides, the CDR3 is TGTGCCAGCAGGGATAAAGGGAGAGTGTATGAAAAACTGTTTTTT. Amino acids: CASRDKGRVYEKLFF. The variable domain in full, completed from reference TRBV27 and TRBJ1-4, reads EAQVTQNPRYLITVTGKKLTVTCSQNMNHEYMSWYRQDPGLGLRQIYYSMNVEVTDKGDVPEGYKVSRKEKRNFPLILESPSPNQTSLYFCASRDKGRVYEKLFFGSGTQLSVL.

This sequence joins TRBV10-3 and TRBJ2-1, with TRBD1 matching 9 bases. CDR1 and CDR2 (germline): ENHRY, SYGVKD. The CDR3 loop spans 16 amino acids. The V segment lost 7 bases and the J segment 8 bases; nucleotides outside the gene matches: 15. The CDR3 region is CAINPSGQGLSDEQFF. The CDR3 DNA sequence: TGTGCCATCAATCCCTCCGGACAGGGGCTTTCGGATGAGCAGTTCTTC.

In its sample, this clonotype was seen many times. CDR3 DNA sequence: TGCAGTGCCGACGGGGCTAGCGGGAGACTAGATACGCAGTATTTT. Its translation: CSADGASGRLDTQYF. The V and J genes are TRBV20-1 and TRBJ2-3; TRBD2 matches at 10 bases. Germline assignment: CDR1 DFQATT and CDR2 SNEGSKA (reference sequence). The CDR3 spans 15 residues. V lost 6 bases and J lost 5; bases outside the gene matches: 11.

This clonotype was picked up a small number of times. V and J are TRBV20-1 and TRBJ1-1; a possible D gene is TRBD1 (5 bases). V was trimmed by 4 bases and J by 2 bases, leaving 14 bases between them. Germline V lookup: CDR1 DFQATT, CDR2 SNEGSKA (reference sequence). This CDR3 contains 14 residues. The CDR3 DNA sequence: TGCAGTGCTACTCGGGGGAACAGAAACACTGAAGCTTTCTTT. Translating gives CSATRGNRNTEAFF.

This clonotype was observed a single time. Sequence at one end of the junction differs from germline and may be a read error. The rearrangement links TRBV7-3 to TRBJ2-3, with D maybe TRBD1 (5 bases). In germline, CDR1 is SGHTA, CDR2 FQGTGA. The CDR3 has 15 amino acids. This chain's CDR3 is CASSPKVVGADMQYF. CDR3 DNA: TGTGCCAGCAGCCCTAAGGTGGTAGGGGCAGATATGCAGTATTTT. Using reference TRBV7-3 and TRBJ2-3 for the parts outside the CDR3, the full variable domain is GAGVSQTPSNKVTEKGKYVELRCDPISGHTALYWYRQSLGQGPEFLIYFQGTGAADDSGLPNDRFFAVRPEGSVSTLKIQRTERGDSAVYLCASSPKVVGADMQYFGPGTRLTVL.

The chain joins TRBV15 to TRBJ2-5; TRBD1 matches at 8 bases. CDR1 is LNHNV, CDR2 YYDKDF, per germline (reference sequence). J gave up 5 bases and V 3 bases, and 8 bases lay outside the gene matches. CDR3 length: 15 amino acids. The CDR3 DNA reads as TGTGCCACCAGCAGCCAGGGGGCAGGCGATGAGACCCAGTACTTC. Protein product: CATSSQGAGDETQYF.

CDR3 DNA: TGTGCCAGCAGCCTCCGGGACTATTACGAGCAGTACTTC. This translates into CASSLRDYYEQYF. This chain connects TRBV7-2 to TRBJ2-7; 7 bases line up with TRBD2. The CDR3 runs to 13 residues. Germline assignment: CDR1 SGHTA and CDR2 FQGNSA. The junction had 5 bases not matched to a gene; V was cut back by 5 bases and J by 4 bases.

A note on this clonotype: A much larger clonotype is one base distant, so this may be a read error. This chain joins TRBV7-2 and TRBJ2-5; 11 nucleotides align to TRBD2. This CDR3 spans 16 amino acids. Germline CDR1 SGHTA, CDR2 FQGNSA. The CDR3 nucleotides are TGTGCCAGCGGCTTAGAGACTAGCGGGAACCAAGAGACCCAGTACTTC. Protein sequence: CASGLETSGNQETQYF.

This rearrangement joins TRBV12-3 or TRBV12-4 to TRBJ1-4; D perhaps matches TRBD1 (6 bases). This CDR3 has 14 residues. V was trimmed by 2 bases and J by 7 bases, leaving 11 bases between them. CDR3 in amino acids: CASSLRAGVEKLFF. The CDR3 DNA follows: TGTGCCAGCAGTTTAAGGGCAGGGGTTGAAAAACTGTTTTTT.

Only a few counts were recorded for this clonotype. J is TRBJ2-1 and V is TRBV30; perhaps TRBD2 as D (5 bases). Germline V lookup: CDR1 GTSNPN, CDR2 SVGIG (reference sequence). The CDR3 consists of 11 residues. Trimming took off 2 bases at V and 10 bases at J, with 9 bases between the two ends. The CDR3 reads CAWSNQREQFF. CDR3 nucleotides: TGTGCCTGGAGTAATCAGCGGGAGCAGTTCTTC.

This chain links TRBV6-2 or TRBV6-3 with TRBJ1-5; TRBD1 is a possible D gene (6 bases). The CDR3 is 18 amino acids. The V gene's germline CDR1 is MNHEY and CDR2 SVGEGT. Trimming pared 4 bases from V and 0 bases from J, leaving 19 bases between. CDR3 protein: CASSSFPDRVYSNQPQHF. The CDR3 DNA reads TGTGCCAGCAGTTCCTTCCCGGACAGAGTCTATAGCAATCAGCCCCAGCATTTT.

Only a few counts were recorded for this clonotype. The CDR3 is CSVGVGIGTEAFF. The CDR3 DNA reads as TGCAGCGTTGGGGTAGGAATTGGCACTGAAGCTTTCTTT. This rearrangement joins TRBV29-1 to TRBJ1-1; the D is unclear. Trimming stripped 4 bases from V and 4 bases from J, with 13 bases between. Germline loops: CDR1 SQVTM, CDR2 ANQGSEA. The CDR3 is made up of 13 amino acids.

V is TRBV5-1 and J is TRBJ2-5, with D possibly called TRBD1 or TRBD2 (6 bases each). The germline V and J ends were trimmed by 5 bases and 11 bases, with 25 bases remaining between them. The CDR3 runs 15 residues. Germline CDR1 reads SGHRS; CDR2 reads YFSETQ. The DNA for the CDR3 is TGCGCCAGCAGTTGGGGGGCTAGCGTCTGGGATGAGCAGTACTTC. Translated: CASSWGASVWDEQYF. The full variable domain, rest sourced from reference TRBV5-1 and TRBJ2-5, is KAGVTQTPRYLIKTRGQQVTLSCSPISGHRSVSWYQQTPGQGLQFLFEYFSETQRNKGNFPGRFSGRQFSNSRSEMNVSTLELGDSALYLCASSWGASVWDEQYFGPGTRLLVL.

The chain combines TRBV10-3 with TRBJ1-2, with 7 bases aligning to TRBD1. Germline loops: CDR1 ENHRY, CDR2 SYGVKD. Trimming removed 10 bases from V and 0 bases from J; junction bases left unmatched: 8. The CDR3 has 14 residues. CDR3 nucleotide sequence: TGTGCCACGAGGACAGGAGGTACTAACTATGGCTACACCTTC. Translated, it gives CATRTGGTNYGYTF.

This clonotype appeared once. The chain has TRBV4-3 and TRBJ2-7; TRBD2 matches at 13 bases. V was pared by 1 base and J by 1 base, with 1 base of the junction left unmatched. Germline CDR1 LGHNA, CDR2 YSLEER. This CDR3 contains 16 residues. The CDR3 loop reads CASSQGTSGGSYEQYF. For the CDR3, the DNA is TGCGCCAGCAGCCAAGGGACTAGCGGGGGATCCTACGAGCAGTACTTC.

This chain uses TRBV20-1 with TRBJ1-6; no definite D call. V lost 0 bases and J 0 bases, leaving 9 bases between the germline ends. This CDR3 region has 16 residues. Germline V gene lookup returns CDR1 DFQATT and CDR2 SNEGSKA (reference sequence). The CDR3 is CSARDPGSSYNSPLHF. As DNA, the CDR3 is TGCAGTGCTAGAGATCCGGGGAGCTCCTATAATTCACCCCTCCACTTT.